Shown below are 27 T cell receptor beta chains from a single sample sequenced in a study of blood T cell repertoires in COVID-19. The protocol was immunoSEQ multiplex PCR, while the TCRdb copy is restricted to in-frame clones and leaves out a portion. The sample contains 120,000 or so clones, around nine tenths of which appear only once. Material: peripheral blood. Receptor source: a woman aged 50 to 60 with acute or convalescent COVID-19.

The V and J genes are TRBV6-2 or TRBV6-3 and TRBJ2-7; 7 nucleotides line up with TRBD2. Trimming cost V 4 bases and J 1 base; bases outside gene matches: 4. There are 14 residues in the CDR3. The germline V gene encodes CDR1 MNHEY and CDR2 SVGEGT. DNA for the CDR3: TGTGCCAGCAGTTCGGGCGGGGGTTCCTACGAGCAGTACTTC. Its translation: CASSSGGGSYEQYF.

Only a few counts were recorded for this clone. This sequence joins TRBV7-9 and TRBJ1-6, with 10 bases aligning to TRBD1. CDR3 length: 15 residues. Trimming at V came to 1 base and at J to 10 bases, leaving 4 bases not matched to a gene. Germline-derived CDR1 and CDR2 are SEHNR and FQNEAQ (reference sequence). This CDR3 is CASSLGTGGGSPLHF. DNA of the CDR3: TGTGCCAGCAGCTTAGGGACAGGGGGTGGATCACCCCTCCACTTT.

The chain joins TRBV7-2 to TRBJ2-1; a weak D match, TRBD2 (6 bases). The germline V gene encodes CDR1 SGHTA and CDR2 FQGNSA. Trimming took 3 bases from V and 2 from J, leaving 14 bases between them. This CDR3 contains 16 residues. CDR3 protein: CASSLTGTGPYNEQFF. In DNA form, the CDR3 reads TGTGCCAGCAGCTTGACCGGGACTGGACCCTACAATGAGCAGTTCTTC.

The V gene is TRBV10-3, the J gene TRBJ2-1; TRBD2 aligns across 11 bases. This CDR3 contains 15 residues. Germline V gives CDR1 ENHRY, CDR2 SYGVKD. After removal of 7 bases from V and 4 bases from J, the junction contained 6 bases not matched to a gene. As DNA, the CDR3 is TGTGCCATCAAACCGGGACTAGCGGCATACAATGAGCAGTTCTTC. This translates into CAIKPGLAAYNEQFF.

This clone was counted only a few times. This chain connects TRBV9 to TRBJ1-1; no clear D gene. The CDR3 totals 15 residues. The germline CDR1 and CDR2 sequences are SGDLS and YYNGEE. Trimming pared 0 bases from V and 1 base from J, leaving 10 bases between. CDR3 amino acids: CASSVVRGENTEAFF. In DNA form, the CDR3 reads TGTGCCAGCAGCGTAGTCCGGGGAGAGAACACTGAAGCTTTCTTT.

CDR3 nucleotide sequence: TGTGCCAGCAGCTCGGGGAACTATGGCTACACCTTC. Its protein product is CASSSGNYGYTF. This chain links TRBV5-5 with TRBJ1-2, with no clear D. CDR1 and CDR2 from the germline V gene are SGHKS and YYEKEE (reference sequence). V was pared by 3 bases and J by 2 bases, with 5 bases between. The CDR3 covers 12 residues.

The V and J genes are TRBV5-1 and TRBJ2-5; 11 nucleotides agree with TRBD2. The CDR3 is made up of 17 amino acids. The germline gives CDR1 SGHRS, CDR2 YFSETQ. V was pared by 5 bases and J by 5 bases, with 14 bases of the junction left unmatched. CDR3 coding DNA: TGCGCCAGCAGATGGTTAGCGGGGGGGAACCCCATGGAGACCCAGTACTTC. Protein: CASRWLAGGNPMETQYF. Full variable domain (outside the CDR3, taken from reference TRBV5-1 and TRBJ2-5): KAGVTQTPRYLIKTRGQQVTLSCSPISGHRSVSWYQQTPGQGLQFLFEYFSETQRNKGNFPGRFSGRQFSNSRSEMNVSTLELGDSALYLCASRWLAGGNPMETQYFGPGTRLLVL.

The genes are TRBV7-9 and TRBJ1-6; 7 bases match TRBD1. With 8 bases clipped from V and 8 bases from J, the junction kept 6 bases outside the gene matches. Germline V gene data show CDR1 as SEHNR and CDR2 as FQNEAQ (reference sequence). The CDR3 spans 13 residues. The CDR3 coding sequence is TGTGCCAGCCGACAGGGAGGCGATTCACCCCTCCACTTT. This sequence encodes CASRQGGDSPLHF.

The rearrangement joins TRBV7-9 to TRBJ1-2; D is unclear. Germline values: CDR1 SEHNR, CDR2 FQNEAQ (reference sequence). This CDR3 is 14 amino acids long. The ends were cut back, 8 bases at V and 4 bases at J, with 17 bases in the middle. In DNA, the CDR3 is TGTGCCAGCGGAATAGGCAGGCATCCCTATGGCTACACCTTC. The encoded protein is CASGIGRHPYGYTF.

The V call is TRBV19, the J call TRBJ2-1, with D possibly being TRBD2 (5 bases). Germline values: CDR1 LNHDA, CDR2 SQIVND (reference sequence). Trimming left V 7 bases short and J 2 bases short, with 18 bases between. The CDR3 runs 16 residues. CDR3 coding DNA: TGTGCCAGTAACCCTATCGCGGGCGAAGCCTACAATGAGCAGTTCTTC. It translates to CASNPIAGEAYNEQFF.

In nucleotides, the CDR3 is TGTGCCAGCAGTCCGGGACATGGGGCGGGTATGGGGCCCCAGCATTTT. Translation gives CASSPGHGAGMGPQHF. J is TRBJ1-5 and V is TRBV6-6; D is possibly TRBD1 (6 bases). V was shortened by 5 bases and J by 9 bases, with 23 bases between the two germline ends. The germline gives CDR1 MNHNY, CDR2 SVGAGI (reference sequence). This CDR3 region has 16 residues.

V gene TRBV7-2 combines with J gene TRBJ2-4, with 7 positions matching TRBD2. The CDR3 sequence is 16 residues long. CDR1 SGHTA and CDR2 FQGNSA come from the germline V gene. After removal of 1 base from V and 0 bases from J, the junction contained 3 bases not matched to a gene. CDR3 protein: CASSLGAGVAKNIQYF. The CDR3 bases are TGTGCCAGCAGCTTAGGGGCGGGAGTAGCCAAAAACATTCAGTACTTC. The variable domain in full, completed from reference TRBV7-2 and TRBJ2-4, reads GAGVSQSPSNKVTEKGKDVELRCDPISGHTALYWYRQSLGQGLEFLIYFQGNSAPDKSGLPSDRFSAERTGGSVSTLTIQRTQQEDSAVYLCASSLGAGVAKNIQYFGAGTRLSVL.

The gene calls are TRBV4-3 and TRBJ2-1; tentatively, D is TRBD2 (6 bases). Trimming pared 1 base from V and 10 bases from J, leaving 17 bases between. CDR1 is LGHNA and CDR2 is YSLEER in the germline V gene. The CDR3 runs to 15 residues. The CDR3 region has the DNA TGCGCCAGCAGCCAAGCGGGCCGAGCAGGAGGGGAGCAGTTCTTC. It specifies CASSQAGRAGGEQFF.

V is TRBV24-1 and J is TRBJ1-5, with unresolved D. The ends were cut back, 5 bases at V and 5 bases at J, with 12 bases in the middle. CDR3 length: 14 amino acids. The germline V gene has CDR1 KGHDR and CDR2 SFDVKD. CDR3 sequence: CATSAPGSYQPQHF. The CDR3 DNA reads as TGTGCCACCAGTGCCCCCGGGTCCTATCAGCCCCAGCATTTT.

This chain links TRBV19 with TRBJ1-1, with 9 bases lining up with TRBD1. The germline gives CDR1 LNHDA, CDR2 SQIVND (reference sequence). The CDR3 runs 15 residues. The V and J ends lost 5 bases and 2 bases, in that order; junction bases with no gene match: 6. The CDR3 region is CASSWDREGNTEAFF. DNA of the CDR3: TGTGCCAGTAGTTGGGACAGGGAAGGAAACACTGAAGCTTTCTTT. The whole variable domain, remainder taken from reference TRBV19 and TRBJ1-1, is DGGITQSPKYLFRKEGQNVTLSCEQNLNHDAMYWYRQDPGQGLRLIYYSQIVNDFQKGDIAEGYSVSREKKESFPLTVTSAQKNPTAFYLCASSWDREGNTEAFFGQGTRLTVV.

The J gene is TRBJ2-1, the V gene TRBV4-3; TRBD2 aligns across 8 bases. The CDR3 runs 16 residues. Per the germline V gene, CDR1 is LGHNA and CDR2 is YSLEER. V was pared by 0 bases and J by 4 bases, with 5 bases of the junction left unmatched. The CDR3, as DNA: TGCGCCAGCAGCCAAGAGTTTGCGGGAGGATACAATGAGCAGTTCTTC. Translated: CASSQEFAGGYNEQFF.

This chain links TRBV5-5 with TRBJ1-5; possible D gene TRBD1, 6 bases. Germline V gene data show CDR1 as SGHKS and CDR2 as YYEKEE (reference sequence). Trimming removed 0 bases at V and 5 bases at J, with 9 bases between. The CDR3 spans 14 residues. The CDR3 reads CASSLEAGDQPQHF. The CDR3 nucleotides read TGTGCCAGCAGCTTGGAGGCAGGGGATCAGCCCCAGCATTTT.

This clone was found a few times. The gene calls are TRBV7-2 and TRBJ1-1, with TRBD1 identical over 10 bases. The germline gives CDR1 SGHTA, CDR2 FQGNSA. The CDR3 spans 15 residues. The J segment lost 10 bases and the V segment lost 1 base, leaving 9 bases of the junction unmatched. This chain's CDR3 is CASSLGYLRDRGAFF. Written as DNA, the CDR3 is TGTGCCAGCAGCTTAGGATACCTCCGGGACAGGGGAGCTTTCTTT.

This sequence joins TRBV27 and TRBJ1-2; a weak D match, TRBD1 (6 bases). Germline CDR1 and CDR2: MNHEY and SMNVEV (reference sequence). The CDR3 spans 13 residues. V lost 3 bases and J 9 bases, leaving 14 bases between the germline ends. CDR3 in amino acids: CASSFGGARSYTF. CDR3 DNA: TGTGCCAGCAGTTTCGGGGGGGCCCGGAGCTACACCTTC.

The V call is TRBV18, the J call TRBJ1-4, with D perhaps matching TRBD1 (5 bases). The germline CDR1 and CDR2 sequences are KGHSH and LQKENI. The CDR3 is made up of 15 amino acids. V was shortened by 2 bases and J by 0 bases, with 7 bases between the two germline ends. CDR3 sequence reads: CASSPGAATNEKLFF. The CDR3 DNA reads as TGTGCCAGCTCACCAGGGGCAGCAACTAATGAAAAACTGTTTTTT.

This clone was seen a single time. The chain combines TRBV2 with TRBJ1-6; 7 nucleotides agree with TRBD1. CDR1 SNHLY and CDR2 FYNNEI come from the germline V gene. With 8 bases clipped from V and 6 bases from J, the junction kept 4 bases outside the gene matches. The CDR3 loop spans 13 amino acids. CDR3 protein: CASGTAINSPLHF. CDR3 nucleotides: TGTGCCAGCGGGACAGCTATTAATTCACCCCTCCACTTT.

The V call is TRBV6-5, the J call TRBJ2-5; D not certain. V was pared by 0 bases and J by 1 base, with 6 bases between. Germline CDR1 is MNHEY and CDR2 is SVGAGI. CDR3 length equals 14 residues. As DNA, the CDR3 is TGTGCCAGCAGTTACTCGAACATCCAAGAGACCCAGTACTTC. It translates to CASSYSNIQETQYF.

V usage is TRBV29-1 and J usage is TRBJ1-2, with 7 bases aligning to TRBD1. Per the germline V gene, CDR1 is SQVTM and CDR2 is ANQGSEA. The CDR3 is 14 residues long. The V segment lost 6 bases and the J segment 10 bases; nucleotides outside the gene matches: 17. The CDR3 here is CSVAVDRVFGDYTF. For the CDR3, the DNA is TGCAGCGTCGCCGTCGACAGGGTGTTTGGGGACTACACCTTC.

V gene TRBV10-3 combines with J gene TRBJ1-2; no reliable D call. This CDR3 comprises 13 residues. Per the germline V gene, CDR1 is ENHRY and CDR2 is SYGVKD. V lost 0 bases, J lost 8 bases, and 10 bases lay in between. Here the CDR3 DNA reads TGTGCCATCAGTGAGTCTGAGGCGAGAGGCTACACCTTC. Residues: CAISESEARGYTF.

V usage is TRBV30 and J usage is TRBJ1-1, with D possibly being TRBD1 (5 bases). Trimming took 2 bases from V and 9 from J, leaving 13 bases between them. This CDR3 has 12 amino acids. Germline-derived CDR1 and CDR2 are GTSNPN and SVGIG (reference sequence). DNA of the CDR3: TGTGCCTGGAGTTCCGAGACAGTGAAAGCTTTCTTT. Residues: CAWSSETVKAFF. Filled out from reference TRBV30 and TRBJ1-1, the complete variable domain reads SQTIHQWPATLVQPVGSPLSLECTVEGTSNPNLYWYRQAAGRGLQLLFYSVGIGQISSEVPQNLSASRPQDRQFILSSKKLLLSDSGFYLCAWSSETVKAFFGQGTRLTVV.

This clone has a single count. The chain links TRBV28 to TRBJ1-6; 7 bases are shared with TRBD1. The V gene end was trimmed by 6 bases and the J gene end by 7 bases; junction bases not matched to a gene: 6. Germline CDR1 MDHEN, CDR2 SYDVKM. The CDR3 is 14 residues long. CDR3 region: CASRGGQLNSPLHF. The CDR3 region has the DNA TGTGCCAGCAGAGGGGGACAGTTAAATTCACCCCTCCACTTT.

The V call is TRBV5-4, the J call TRBJ2-2, with TRBD1 matching over 7 bases. J was trimmed by 6 bases and V by 4 bases; bases with no gene match: 6. This CDR3 spans 14 amino acids. Germline CDR1 SGHNT, CDR2 YYREEE (reference sequence). Here the CDR3 DNA reads TGTGCCAGCAGCGCCCGGACAGGAGCCGGGGAGCTGTTTTTT. This gives the protein CASSARTGAGELFF.